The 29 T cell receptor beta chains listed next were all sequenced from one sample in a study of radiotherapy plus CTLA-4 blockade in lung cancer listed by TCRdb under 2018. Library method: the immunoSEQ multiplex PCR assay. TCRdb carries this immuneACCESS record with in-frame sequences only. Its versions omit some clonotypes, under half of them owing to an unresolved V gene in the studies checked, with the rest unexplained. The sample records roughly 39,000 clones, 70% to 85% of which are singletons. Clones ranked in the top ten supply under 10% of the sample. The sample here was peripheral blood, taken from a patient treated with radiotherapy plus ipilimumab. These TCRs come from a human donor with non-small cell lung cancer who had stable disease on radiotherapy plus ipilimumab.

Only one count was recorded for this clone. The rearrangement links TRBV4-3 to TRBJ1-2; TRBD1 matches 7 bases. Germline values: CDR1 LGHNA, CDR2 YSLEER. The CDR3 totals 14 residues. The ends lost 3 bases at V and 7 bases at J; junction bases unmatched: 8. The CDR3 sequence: CASSHGQDRAGYTF. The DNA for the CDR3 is TGCGCCAGCAGCCACGGACAGGATCGGGCTGGCTACACCTTC.

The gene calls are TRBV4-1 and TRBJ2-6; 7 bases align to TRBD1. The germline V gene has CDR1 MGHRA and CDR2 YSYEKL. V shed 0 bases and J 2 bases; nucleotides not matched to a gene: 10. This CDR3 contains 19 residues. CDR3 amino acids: CASSQEETGIGTGANVLTF. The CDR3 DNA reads TGCGCCAGCAGCCAAGAAGAGACAGGGATAGGAACTGGGGCCAACGTCCTGACTTTC.

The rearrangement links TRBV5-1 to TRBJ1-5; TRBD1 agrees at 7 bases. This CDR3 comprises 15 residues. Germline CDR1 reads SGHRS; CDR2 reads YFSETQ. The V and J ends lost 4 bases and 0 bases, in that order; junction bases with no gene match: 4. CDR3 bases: TGCGCCAGCAGCGCAGGGACAGCTAGCAATCAGCCCCAGCATTTT. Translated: CASSAGTASNQPQHF.

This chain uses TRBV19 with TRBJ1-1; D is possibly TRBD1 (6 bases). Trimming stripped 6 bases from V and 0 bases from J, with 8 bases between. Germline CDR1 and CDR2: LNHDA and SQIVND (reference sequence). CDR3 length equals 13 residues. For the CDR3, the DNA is TGTGCCAGTAGCACAGGGATGAACACTGAAGCTTTCTTT. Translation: CASSTGMNTEAFF.

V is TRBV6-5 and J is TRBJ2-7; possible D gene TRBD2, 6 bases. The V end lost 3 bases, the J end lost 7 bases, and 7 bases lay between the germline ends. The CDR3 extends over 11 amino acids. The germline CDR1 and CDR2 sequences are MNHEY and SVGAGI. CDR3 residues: CASSYGGEQYF. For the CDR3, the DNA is TGTGCCAGCAGTTATGGGGGGGAGCAGTACTTC.

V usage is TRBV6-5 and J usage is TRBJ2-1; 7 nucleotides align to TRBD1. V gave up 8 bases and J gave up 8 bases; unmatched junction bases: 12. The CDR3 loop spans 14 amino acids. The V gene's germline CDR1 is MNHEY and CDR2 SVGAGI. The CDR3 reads CASRSTGVLHEQFF. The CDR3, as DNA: TGTGCCAGCCGAAGTACAGGGGTGCTCCATGAGCAGTTCTTC.

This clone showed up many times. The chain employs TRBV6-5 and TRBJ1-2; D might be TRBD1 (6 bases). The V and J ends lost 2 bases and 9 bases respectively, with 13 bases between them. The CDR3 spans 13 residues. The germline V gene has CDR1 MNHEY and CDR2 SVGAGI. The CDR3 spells CASSYGPGASYTF. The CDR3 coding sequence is TGTGCCAGCAGTTACGGGCCAGGGGCCAGCTACACCTTC.

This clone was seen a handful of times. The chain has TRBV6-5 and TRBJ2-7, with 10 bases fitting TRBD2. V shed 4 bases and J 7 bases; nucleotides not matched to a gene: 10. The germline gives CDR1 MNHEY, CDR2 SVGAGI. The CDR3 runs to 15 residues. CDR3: CASSFTGTSEGEQYV. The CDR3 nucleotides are TGTGCCAGCAGTTTCACCGGGACTAGCGAGGGTGAGCAGTACGTC.

DNA for the CDR3: TGCGCCAGCAGCTTGGACACTAGCGGGGGTGAACAAGAGACCCAGTACTTC. Amino acid sequence: CASSLDTSGGEQETQYF. The gene calls are TRBV5-1 and TRBJ2-5; 11 bases agree with TRBD2. With V trimmed by 0 bases and J by 2 bases, 6 bases remained unmatched. CDR3 size: 17 residues. Germline loops: CDR1 SGHRS, CDR2 YFSETQ.

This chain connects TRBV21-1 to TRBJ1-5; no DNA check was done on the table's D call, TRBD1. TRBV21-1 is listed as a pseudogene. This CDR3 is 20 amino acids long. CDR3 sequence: CASRCSTGKTSFGSNQPQHF. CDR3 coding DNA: TGTGCCAGCCGCTGCTCGACAGGGAAAACGTCGTTCGGGAGCAATCAGCCCCAGCATTTT.

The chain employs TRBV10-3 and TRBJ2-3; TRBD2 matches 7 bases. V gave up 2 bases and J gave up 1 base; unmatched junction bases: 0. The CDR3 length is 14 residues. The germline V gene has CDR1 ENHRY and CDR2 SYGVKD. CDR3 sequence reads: CAISERGGTDTQYF. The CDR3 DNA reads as TGTGCCATCAGTGAGCGGGGGGGCACAGATACGCAGTATTTT.

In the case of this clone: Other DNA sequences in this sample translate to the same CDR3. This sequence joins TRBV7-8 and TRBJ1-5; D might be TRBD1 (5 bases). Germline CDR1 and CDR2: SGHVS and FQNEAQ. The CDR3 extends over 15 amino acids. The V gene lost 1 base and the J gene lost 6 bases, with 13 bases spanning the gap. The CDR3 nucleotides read TGTGCCAGCAGCTTAGATACGGCAGGGAGTCAGCCCCAGCATTTT. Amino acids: CASSLDTAGSQPQHF.

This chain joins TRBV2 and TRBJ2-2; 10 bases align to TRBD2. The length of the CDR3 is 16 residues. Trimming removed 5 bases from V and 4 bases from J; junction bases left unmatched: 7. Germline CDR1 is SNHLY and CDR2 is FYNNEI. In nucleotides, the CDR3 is TGTGCCAGCAGTCCAACTAGCGGGGAGATCACCGGGGAGCTGTTTTTT. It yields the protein CASSPTSGEITGELFF.

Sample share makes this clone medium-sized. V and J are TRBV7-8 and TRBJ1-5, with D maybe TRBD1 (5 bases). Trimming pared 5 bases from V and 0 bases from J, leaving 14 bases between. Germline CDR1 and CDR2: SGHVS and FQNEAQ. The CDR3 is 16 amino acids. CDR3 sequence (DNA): TGTGCCAGCAGCGGGTCGGGACCCAATAGCAATCAGCCCCAGCATTTT. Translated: CASSGSGPNSNQPQHF. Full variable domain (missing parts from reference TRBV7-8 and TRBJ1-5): GAGVSQSPRYKVAKRGQDVALRCDPISGHVSLFWYQQALGQGPEFLTYFQNEAQLDKSGLPSDRFFAERPEGSVSTLKIQRTQQEDSAVYLCASSGSGPNSNQPQHFGDGTRLSIL.

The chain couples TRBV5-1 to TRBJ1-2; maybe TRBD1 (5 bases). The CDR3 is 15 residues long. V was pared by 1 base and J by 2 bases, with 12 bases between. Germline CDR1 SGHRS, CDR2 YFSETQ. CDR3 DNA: TGCGCCAGCAGCTTGTTGGGGGATCACAACTATGGCTACACCTTC. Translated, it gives CASSLLGDHNYGYTF.

The CDR3: CAGRGNTGELFF. CDR3 coding DNA: TGTGCCGGGCGGGGGAACACCGGGGAGCTGTTTTTT. The J gene is TRBJ2-2, the V gene TRBV6-5; TRBD2 might be the D (6 bases). This CDR3 region has 12 residues. V lost 11 bases and J lost 1, with 8 bases in between. CDR1 is MNHEY, CDR2 SVGAGI, per germline.

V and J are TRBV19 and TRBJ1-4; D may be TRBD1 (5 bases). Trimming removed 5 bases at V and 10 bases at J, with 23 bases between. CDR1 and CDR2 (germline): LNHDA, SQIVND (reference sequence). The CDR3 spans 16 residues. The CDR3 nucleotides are TGTGCCAGTAGTGGCTTAGCTGGGGCAGGAGAGGTAAAACTGTTTTTT. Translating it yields CASSGLAGAGEVKLFF.

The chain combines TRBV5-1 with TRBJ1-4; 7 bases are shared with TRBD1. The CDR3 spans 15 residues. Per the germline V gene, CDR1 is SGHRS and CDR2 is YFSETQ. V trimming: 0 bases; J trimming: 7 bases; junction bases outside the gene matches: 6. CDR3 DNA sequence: TGCGCCAGCAGCTTGGGGGGACAGACCGGTGAAAAACTGTTTTTT. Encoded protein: CASSLGGQTGEKLFF.

The CDR3 nucleotides read TGTGCCAGCAGCGTTGGAACAGGGACAGGGAACATTCAGTACTTC. It codes for CASSVGTGTGNIQYF. This chain links TRBV5-4 with TRBJ2-4; TRBD1 matches at 9 bases. The CDR3 covers 15 residues. The ends lost 4 bases at V and 7 bases at J; junction bases unmatched: 9. Germline-derived CDR1 and CDR2 are SGHNT and YYREEE (reference sequence).

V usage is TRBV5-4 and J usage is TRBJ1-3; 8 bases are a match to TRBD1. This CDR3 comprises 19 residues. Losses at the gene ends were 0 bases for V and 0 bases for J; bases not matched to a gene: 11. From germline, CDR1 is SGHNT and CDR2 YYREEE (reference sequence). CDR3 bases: TGTGCCAGCAGCTTGGGTCCCGGCAGGGGGCCCAACTCTGGAAACACCATATATTTT. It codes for CASSLGPGRGPNSGNTIYF. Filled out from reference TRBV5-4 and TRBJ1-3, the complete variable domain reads ETGVTQSPTHLIKTRGQQVTLRCSSQSGHNTVSWYQQALGQGPQFIFQYYREEENGRGNFPPRFSGLQFPNYSSELNVNALELDDSALYLCASSLGPGRGPNSGNTIYFGEGSWLTVV.

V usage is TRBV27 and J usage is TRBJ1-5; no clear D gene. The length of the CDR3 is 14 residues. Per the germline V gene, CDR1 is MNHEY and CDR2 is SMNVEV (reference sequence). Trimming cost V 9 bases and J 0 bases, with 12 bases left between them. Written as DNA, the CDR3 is TGTGCCAGGAGGGAAGGGTCTAGCAATCAGCCCCAGCATTTT. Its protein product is CARREGSSNQPQHF.

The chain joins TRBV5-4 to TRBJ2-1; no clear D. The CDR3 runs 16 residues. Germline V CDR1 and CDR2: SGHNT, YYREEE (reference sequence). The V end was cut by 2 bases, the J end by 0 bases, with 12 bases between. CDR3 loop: CASSLSGRSSYNEQFF. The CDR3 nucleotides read TGTGCCAGCAGCTTATCCGGCCGGAGCTCCTACAATGAGCAGTTCTTC.

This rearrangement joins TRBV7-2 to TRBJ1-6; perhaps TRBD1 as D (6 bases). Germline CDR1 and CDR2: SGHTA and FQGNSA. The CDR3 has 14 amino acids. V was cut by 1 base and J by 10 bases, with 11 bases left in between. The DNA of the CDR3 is TGTGCCAGCAGCTTAGACAGGGATCGCTCACCCCTCCACTTT. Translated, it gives CASSLDRDRSPLHF.

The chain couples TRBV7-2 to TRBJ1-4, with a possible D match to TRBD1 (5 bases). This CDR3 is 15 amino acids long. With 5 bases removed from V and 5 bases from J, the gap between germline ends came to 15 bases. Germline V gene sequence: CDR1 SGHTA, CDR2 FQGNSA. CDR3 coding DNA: TGTGCCAGCAGCACGGGACTTACAGGAAATGAAAAACTGTTTTTT. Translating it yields CASSTGLTGNEKLFF.

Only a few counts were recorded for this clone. This chain's CDR3 is CASSSALDRGGEQYF. The CDR3 nucleotides are TGTGCCAGCAGTTCAGCATTAGACAGGGGAGGCGAGCAGTACTTC. The chain joins TRBV28 to TRBJ2-7, with TRBD1 matching over 8 bases. In germline, CDR1 is MDHEN, CDR2 SYDVKM. The length of the CDR3 is 15 residues. J lost 6 bases, V lost 4 bases, and 11 bases had no gene match.

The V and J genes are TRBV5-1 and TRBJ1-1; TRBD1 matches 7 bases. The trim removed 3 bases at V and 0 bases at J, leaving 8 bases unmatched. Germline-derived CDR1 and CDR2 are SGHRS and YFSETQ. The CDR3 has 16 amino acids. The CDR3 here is CASSWGQPYMNTEAFF. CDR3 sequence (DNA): TGCGCCAGCAGCTGGGGACAGCCTTATATGAACACTGAAGCTTTCTTT.

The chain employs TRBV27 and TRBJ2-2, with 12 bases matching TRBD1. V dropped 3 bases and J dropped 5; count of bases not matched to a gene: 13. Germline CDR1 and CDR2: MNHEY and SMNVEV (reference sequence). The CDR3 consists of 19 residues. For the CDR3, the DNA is TGTGCCAGCAGTTTTGACTTCCGGGACAGGGGGCAAGTAACCGGGGAGCTGTTTTTT. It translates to CASSFDFRDRGQVTGELFF.

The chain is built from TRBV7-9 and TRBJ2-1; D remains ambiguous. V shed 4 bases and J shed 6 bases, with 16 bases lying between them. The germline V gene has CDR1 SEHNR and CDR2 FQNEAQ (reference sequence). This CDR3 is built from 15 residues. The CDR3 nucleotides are TGTGCCAGCAGCTCACCCCTACGCCTCGGCAATGAGCAGTTCTTC. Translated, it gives CASSSPLRLGNEQFF.

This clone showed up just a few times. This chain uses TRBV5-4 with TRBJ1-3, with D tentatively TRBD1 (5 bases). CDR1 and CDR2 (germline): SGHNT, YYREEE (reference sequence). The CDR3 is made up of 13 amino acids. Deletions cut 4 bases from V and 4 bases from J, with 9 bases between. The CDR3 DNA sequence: TGTGCCAGCAGCCGGGACCGCGGAAACACCATATATTTT. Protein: CASSRDRGNTIYF.